The 20 T cell receptor beta chains presented below share a single source sample, sequenced in a study of blood T cell repertoires in COVID-19 (TCRdb year 2020). The library was prepared using the immunoSEQ multiplex PCR assay. TCRdb mirrors the immuneACCESS table, restricted to in-frame sequences. Some clones are absent from its copies; in checked studies, under half trace to an unresolved V gene, and the reason for the others is unknown. The sample contains some 150,000 clones, about 90% of them found a single time. The top ten constitute around 0.55% of the sample. The source material was peripheral blood. These receptors all come from a man aged 50-59 years with acute or convalescent COVID-19.

The chain has TRBV5-1 and TRBJ1-6; weak D call: TRBD1 (5 bases). V was pared by 0 bases and J by 4 bases, with 17 bases between. The germline CDR1 and CDR2 sequences are SGHRS and YFSETQ. This CDR3 is 18 amino acids long. The CDR3 DNA reads TGCGCCAGCAGCTTGGTGGGGCCGTACCAAGGTTATAATTCACCCCTCCACTTT. It encodes CASSLVGPYQGYNSPLHF.

J is TRBJ1-2 and V is TRBV19, with D maybe TRBD1 (5 bases). V lost 7 bases and J 1 base, leaving 22 bases between the germline ends. This CDR3 contains 17 residues. Germline V gene lookup returns CDR1 LNHDA and CDR2 SQIVND (reference sequence). The CDR3 here is CASKVSREEYYNYGYTF. In nucleotides, the CDR3 is TGTGCCAGTAAAGTCAGCAGGGAGGAGTATTATAACTATGGCTACACCTTC.

V is TRBV27 and J is TRBJ2-5; maybe TRBD1 (5 bases). Deletions cut 3 bases from V and 4 bases from J, with 15 bases between. This CDR3 contains 15 residues. Germline CDR1 reads MNHEY; CDR2 reads SMNVEV (reference sequence). DNA of the CDR3: TGTGCCAGCAGTTTTGGGGCTACGTGGGGAGAGACCCAGTACTTC. Its protein is CASSFGATWGETQYF.

This chain links TRBV27 with TRBJ2-7; 8 bases are shared with TRBD2. The V gene end was trimmed by 5 bases and the J gene end by 5 bases; junction bases not matched to a gene: 11. This CDR3 spans 15 amino acids. Germline lookup yields CDR1 MNHEY and CDR2 SMNVEV (reference sequence). The CDR3 is CASSPKAGAPNEQYV. Here the CDR3 DNA reads TGTGCCAGCAGTCCAAAAGCGGGGGCCCCCAACGAGCAGTACGTC.

The chain combines TRBV27 with TRBJ2-2; 10 bases align to TRBD1. The CDR3 sequence is 14 residues long. Germline CDR1 is MNHEY and CDR2 is SMNVEV (reference sequence). Trimming cost V 6 bases and J 5 bases; bases outside gene matches: 3. CDR3 sequence reads: CASSWDRGTGELFF. The DNA of the CDR3 is TGTGCCAGCAGCTGGGACAGGGGTACCGGGGAGCTGTTTTTT.

The chain recombines TRBV7-2 with TRBJ1-2, with 11 bases lining up with TRBD1. Germline CDR1 and CDR2: SGHTA and FQGNSA. V trimming: 5 bases; J trimming: 7 bases; junction bases outside the gene matches: 9. CDR3 length equals 15 residues. CDR3 nucleotide sequence: TGTGCCAGCAGCCCGAAGGGGACAGGGGGAAGTGGCTACACCTTC. Translating gives CASSPKGTGGSGYTF.

This chain links TRBV15 with TRBJ2-5; 9 nucleotides agree with TRBD1. V shed 3 bases, J shed 1 base, and the junction held 3 bases outside the gene matches. This CDR3 comprises 15 residues. Germline lookup yields CDR1 LNHNV and CDR2 YYDKDF (reference sequence). The DNA of the CDR3 is TGTGCCACCAGCAGCACAGGGGGCTTCCAAGAGACCCAGTACTTC. Residues: CATSSTGGFQETQYF.

The chain has TRBV9 and TRBJ2-1, with 12 positions matching TRBD1. This CDR3 has 14 residues. Trimming took 3 bases from V and 8 from J; bases not matched to a gene: 3. Germline V gives CDR1 SGDLS, CDR2 YYNGEE. CDR3 amino acids: CASSGGQGADEQFF. The CDR3 DNA reads as TGTGCCAGCAGCGGGGGACAGGGGGCCGATGAGCAGTTCTTC.

V usage is TRBV7-2 and J usage is TRBJ2-3, with 8 nucleotides matching TRBD2. Losses at the gene ends were 3 bases for V and 2 bases for J; bases not matched to a gene: 4. Germline CDR1 and CDR2: SGHTA and FQGNSA. There are 15 residues in the CDR3. The CDR3 here is CASSLNSGDTDTQYF. The CDR3 DNA follows: TGTGCCAGCAGCTTGAATAGCGGGGACACAGATACGCAGTATTTT.

The CDR3 loop reads CASSSHPGGEKLFF. The DNA for the CDR3 is TGTGCCAGCAGCTCCCACCCGGGGGGTGAAAAACTGTTTTTT. This sequence joins TRBV7-2 and TRBJ1-4, with D possibly matching TRBD1 (5 bases). This CDR3 is built from 14 residues. Deletions cut 4 bases from V and 7 bases from J, with 13 bases between. Looked up from germline, CDR1 is SGHTA and CDR2 is FQGNSA. The variable domain in full, completed from reference TRBV7-2 and TRBJ1-4, reads GAGVSQSPSNKVTEKGKDVELRCDPISGHTALYWYRQSLGQGLEFLIYFQGNSAPDKSGLPSDRFSAERTGGSVSTLTIQRTQQEDSAVYLCASSSHPGGEKLFFGSGTQLSVL.

The sample holds one count of this clone. The chain links TRBV30 to TRBJ1-1; 9 bases map to TRBD1. This CDR3 region has 14 residues. Germline lookup yields CDR1 GTSNPN and CDR2 SVGIG (reference sequence). V trimming: 5 bases; J trimming: 3 bases; junction bases outside the gene matches: 7. CDR3 loop: CAWANRGQDTEAFF. The CDR3 DNA reads TGTGCCTGGGCCAACAGGGGGCAAGACACTGAAGCTTTCTTT.

The rearrangement links TRBV27 to TRBJ2-7; D not certain. Germline loops: CDR1 MNHEY, CDR2 SMNVEV (reference sequence). Trimming shortened V by 6 bases and J by 1 base, and 10 bases separated the two germline ends. The CDR3 has 13 amino acids. For the CDR3, the DNA is TGTGCCAGCAGCCTCTTCTATTCCTACGAGCAGTACTTC. This translates into CASSLFYSYEQYF.

V is TRBV19 and J is TRBJ1-2, with D possibly matching TRBD1 (5 bases). The CDR3 spans 14 residues. V dropped 2 bases and J dropped 4 bases, with 11 bases sitting between them. In germline, CDR1 is LNHDA, CDR2 SQIVND (reference sequence). CDR3 in amino acids: CASSIKQVLYGYTF. The CDR3 DNA follows: TGTGCCAGTAGTATAAAACAGGTCCTCTATGGCTACACCTTC.

The chain uses TRBV18 and TRBJ2-7, with D unclear. The germline gives CDR1 KGHSH, CDR2 LQKENI. Trimming shortened V by 4 bases and J by 1 base, and 17 bases separated the two germline ends. The CDR3 spans 16 residues. Here the CDR3 DNA reads TGTGCCAGCTCACTTATGGGCGCGACGTGGTCCTACGAGCAGTACTTC. Residues: CASSLMGATWSYEQYF.

The genes are TRBV6-5 and TRBJ1-1, with 7 bases lining up with TRBD1. Trimming removed 8 bases from V and 9 bases from J; junction bases left unmatched: 15. This CDR3 has 14 amino acids. Germline CDR1 reads MNHEY; CDR2 reads SVGAGI. The CDR3 spells CASQSAYDRVQAFF. The CDR3, as DNA: TGTGCCAGCCAATCCGCCTATGACAGGGTTCAAGCTTTCTTT.

V gene TRBV7-2 combines with J gene TRBJ2-7; 10 bases align to TRBD2. Per germline, CDR1 SGHTA and CDR2 FQGNSA. The CDR3 covers 15 residues. V was pared by 2 bases and J by 3 bases, with 4 bases of the junction left unmatched. DNA for the CDR3: TGTGCCAGCAGCTTAAGCGGGAGGGCAAGCTACGAGCAGTACTTC. Its protein product is CASSLSGRASYEQYF. Combining the CDR3 with reference TRBV7-2 and TRBJ2-7 gives the whole variable domain GAGVSQSPSNKVTEKGKDVELRCDPISGHTALYWYRQSLGQGLEFLIYFQGNSAPDKSGLPSDRFSAERTGGSVSTLTIQRTQQEDSAVYLCASSLSGRASYEQYFGPGTRLTVT.

The chain couples TRBV2 to TRBJ2-1, with D possibly being TRBD1 (5 bases). With 6 bases removed from V and 10 bases from J, the gap between germline ends came to 7 bases. The V gene's germline CDR1 is SNHLY and CDR2 FYNNEI. The CDR3 consists of 10 residues. This CDR3 reads CASRTAEQFF. The DNA of the CDR3 is TGTGCCAGCAGGACAGCCGAGCAGTTCTTC.

CDR3 nucleotide sequence: TGTGCCTGGCAACAGACCCTTGAACCCCTCCACTTT. It is translated as CAWQQTLEPLHF. The J gene is TRBJ1-6, the V gene TRBV30; D not certain. The V gene lost 5 bases and the J gene lost 12 bases, with 14 bases spanning the gap. This CDR3 comprises 12 residues. CDR1 is GTSNPN, CDR2 SVGIG, per germline (reference sequence).

The gene calls are TRBV30 and TRBJ2-1; 13 nucleotides line up with TRBD2. The CDR3 is 13 residues long. V was pared by 6 bases and J by 9 bases, with 5 bases of the junction left unmatched. CDR1 is GTSNPN and CDR2 is SVGIG in the germline V gene (reference sequence). As DNA, the CDR3 is TGTGCCTGTCGACTAGCGGGAGGTGGTGAGCAGTTCTTC. As protein: CACRLAGGGEQFF.

The chain has TRBV4-2 and TRBJ1-6; the D gene is possibly TRBD1 (5 bases). The CDR3 is 18 residues long. Germline V CDR1 and CDR2: LGHNA, YNFKEQ. V dropped 0 bases and J dropped 6 bases, with 18 bases sitting between them. The CDR3 reads CASSQDPSGGTRNSPLHF. The CDR3 DNA follows: TGTGCCAGCAGCCAAGACCCCTCGGGGGGGACTCGTAATTCACCCCTCCACTTT.